Listed below are T cell receptor beta chains from one sample, sequenced in a study of T cell repertoires in cytomegalovirus infection. No antigen has been identified for these receptors. TCRdb called the reads again in MiXCR, with one record for every CDR3 protein. The sample holds under 850,000 distinct CDR3 sequences, about 30% seen once. This specimen was cultured PBMCs, taken from culture after CMV antigen stimulation. These TCRs come from a human donor in good health (CMV status not recorded). Some clones in this sample may be carry-over from other donors' samples. Both conserved end residues are part of each CDR3. The D gene is left open where the match is weak. Only some rows state a clone size, as once, few, many or a class for expanded clones.

J gene | V gene | clone size | D gene | CDR3 DNA | CDR3 protein
TRBJ1-1 | TRBV4-1 | - | - | TGCGCCAGCAGCCAAGATGGAACGGATATGGGATACGCCGCTGGGGACACTGAAGCTTTCTTT | CASSQDGTDMGYAAGDTEAFF
TRBJ2-5 | TRBV12-3/TRBV12-4 | - | TRBD2 | TGTGCCAGCAGTTCCTTAGCGGGGGGTTATGAGACCCAGTACTTC | CASSSLAGGYETQYF
TRBJ1-5 | TRBV29-1 | few | - | TGCAGCGTACCGCCGGCCCGGCCGAGTCGCTATAGCAATCAGCCCCAGCATTTT | CSVPPARPSRYSNQPQHF
TRBJ1-1 | TRBV7-2 | few | - | TGTGCCAGCAGCTTAATAGGTCTGAAGAACACTGAAGCTTTCTTT | CASSLIGLKNTEAFF
TRBJ1-1 | TRBV19 | few | - | TGTGCCAGTAGTATGTCGGGGGGGTTGAACACTGAAGCTTTCTTT | CASSMSGGLNTEAFF
TRBJ2-7 | TRBV5-4 | - | - | TGTGCCAGCAGCTTCGGGTTAGGAGTCTACGAGCAGTACTTC | CASSFGLGVYEQYF
TRBJ1-3 | TRBV7-6 | few | - | TGTGCCAGCAGCGCTAACCTAGGATGGTCTGGAAACACCATATATTTT | CASSANLGWSGNTIYF
TRBJ1-4 | TRBV7-2 | few | - | TGTGCCAGCAGCTTAAGGTCTGGTAGACTGAATGAAAAACTGTTTTTT | CASSLRSGRLNEKLFF
TRBJ2-1 | TRBV7-2 | few | TRBD2 | TGTGCCAGCAGCCCTAGGACTAGCGGGAGCTACAATGAGCAGTTCTTC | CASSPRTSGSYNEQFF
TRBJ1-5 | TRBV16 | - | - | TGTGCCAGCAGCCAATCACCTTCGGCAGGTCTCTATAGCAATCAGCCCCAGCATTTT | CASSQSPSAGLYSNQPQHF
TRBJ1-1 | TRBV6-2/TRBV6-3 | - | - | TGTGCCAGCAAGGCATGTGGAGCCTACACTGAAGCTTTCTTT | CASKACGAYTEAFF
TRBJ2-2 | TRBV5-4 | - | TRBD2 | TGTGCCAGCAGCACCGCCCTCGGCGGGGGGGCGTCGGAGCTGTTTTTT | CASSTALGGGASELFF
TRBJ1-5 | TRBV28 | - | TRBD1 | TGTGCCAGCAGTTTTCTCAGGACAGGGGGCGGTCAGCCCCAGCATTTT | CASSFLRTGGGQPQHF
TRBJ2-7 | TRBV27 | - | TRBD2 | TGTGCCTCCCGGGAGGGAAGCCGCTCCTACGAGCAGTACTTC | CASREGSRSYEQYF
TRBJ2-5 | TRBV7-8 | - | TRBD2 | TGTGCCAGCAGCTTAGGAAGCGGGAGTACGCAAGAGACCCAGTACTTC | CASSLGSGSTQETQYF
TRBJ2-3 | TRBV20-1 | - | TRBD2 | TGCAGTGCTAGTCCCCCTAGCGGAGGAACAGATACGCAGTATTTT | CSASPPSGGTDTQYF
TRBJ1-1 | TRBV19 | few | TRBD1 | TGTGCCAGTAGTACCCTAGGACAGGGGGCGAGAACTGAAGCTTTCTTT | CASSTLGQGARTEAFF
TRBJ2-7 | TRBV4-3 | - | - | TGCGCCAGCAGCCAGATTGCCTCTACTAGCTACGAGCAGTACTTC | CASSQIASTSYEQYF
TRBJ2-2 | TRBV5-3 | - | TRBD2 | TGTGCCACTGATAGCGGGGGGATACGAACGGGGGAGCTGTTTTTT | CATDSGGIRTGELFF
TRBJ2-7 | TRBV4-1 | few | - | TGCGCCAGCAGCCAAGGGAGGGGAGCCTACGAGCAGTACTTC | CASSQGRGAYEQYF
TRBJ1-1 | TRBV7-9 | - | - | TGTGCCAGCAGCTTACAGGCAGGGGAGAACACTGAAGCTTTCTTT | CASSLQAGENTEAFF
TRBJ2-7 | TRBV4-1 | - | - | TGCGCCAGCAGCCAAGAGGGGACTCCCTACGAGCAGTACTTC | CASSQEGTPYEQYF
TRBJ2-2 | TRBV7-2 | many | TRBD1 | TGTGCCAGCAGCTTAGCCAGGGGGCGTTGGGTGGGCATTTCCAACACCGGGGAGCTGTTTTTT | CASSLARGRWVGISNTGELFF
TRBJ2-2 | TRBV4-2 | few | TRBD2 | TGTGCCAGCAGCCCTACTAGCGGGGGGGCCCACACCGGGGAGCTGTTTTTT | CASSPTSGGAHTGELFF
TRBJ2-3 | TRBV6-5 | - | - | TGTGCCAGCAGTACCGGGCTGGACCTAGATACGCAGTATTTT | CASSTGLDLDTQYF
TRBJ1-4 | TRBV2 | - | - | TGTGCCAGCTCAGACCCGCCGGTCGATGAAAAACTGTTTTTT | CASSDPPVDEKLFF
TRBJ2-1 | TRBV19 | - | - | TGTGCCACAGGGACGTTATCTTCCTACAATGAGCAGTTCTTC | CATGTLSSYNEQFF
TRBJ2-3 | TRBV7-2 | few | TRBD1 | TGTGCCAGCAGCTTAAGGATACGGGACAGGGGGCTCCCAGATACGCAGTATTTT | CASSLRIRDRGLPDTQYF
TRBJ2-3 | TRBV20-1 | - | TRBD2 | TGCAGTGCTCCCCCCCTACCGGGACCGACTACTAGGACTAGCGGCGCTCGGGGTAAAGATACGCAGTATTTT | CSAPPLPGPTTRTSGARGKDTQYF
TRBJ1-1 | TRBV7-9 | few | - | TGTGCCAGCAGCTTAGAATACAACACTGAAGCTTTCTTT | CASSLEYNTEAFF
TRBJ1-5 | TRBV11-3 | - | - | TGTGCCAGCAGCCTACAGCAAAATCAGCCCCAGCATTTT | CASSLQQNQPQHF
TRBJ2-1 | TRBV12-3/TRBV12-4 | few | - | TGTGCCAGCAGTGGGGGCCTTGCAAATGAGCAGTTCTTC | CASSGGLANEQFF
TRBJ2-1 | TRBV7-8 | many | TRBD1 | TGTGCCAGCAGACGTATATACCGGGACAGCCATGAGCAGTTCTTC | CASRRIYRDSHEQFF
TRBJ2-2 | TRBV6-6 | few | TRBD1 | TGTGCCAGCAGTTATACGTTCGGTTACAGGGGGAACACCGGGGAGCTGTTTTTT | CASSYTFGYRGNTGELFF
TRBJ2-7 | TRBV12-5 | - | TRBD2 | TGTGCTAGTGGTTTGGTGAAGGGGAGGGCCTACGAGCAGTACTTC | CASGLVKGRAYEQYF
TRBJ1-6 | TRBV7-2 | many | - | TGTGCCAGCAGCTTAGGTCGGGTAAATAATTCACCCCTCCACTTT | CASSLGRVNNSPLHF
TRBJ2-1 | TRBV15 | - | TRBD2 | TGTGCCACCAGCAGACAACTAGCGGGTGAATACAATGAGCAGTTCTTC | CATSRQLAGEYNEQFF
TRBJ2-3 | TRBV5-1 | - | - | TGCGCCAGCAGCTTGTACCCGGTGGCCCCCGGGGCCACAGATACGCAGTATTTT | CASSLYPVAPGATDTQYF
TRBJ2-3 | TRBV6-2/TRBV6-3 | - | - | TGTGCCAGCAGGGCCCTCGGCGGTCTTAGCACAGATACGCAGTATTTT | CASRALGGLSTDTQYF
TRBJ2-7 | TRBV2 | - | - | TGTGCCAGCAATGGGAGGGAGCAGTACTTC | CASNGREQYF
TRBJ2-7 | TRBV5-4 | - | TRBD1 | TGTGCCAGCAGCTGGGACAGGGGATCCTACGAGCAGTACTTC | CASSWDRGSYEQYF
TRBJ2-3 | TRBV6-6 | - | - | TGTGCCAGCAGCCCTGCGCCAGGGGATAGAGCAGATACGCAGTATTTT | CASSPAPGDRADTQYF
TRBJ1-5 | TRBV3-1 | - | - | TGTGCCAGCAGCCAAGAACGTCAGCCCGTTCGGCATTTT | CASSQERQPVRHF
TRBJ2-1 | TRBV7-2 | - | - | TGTGCCAGCAGCCAGACTAGTAGCAATGAGCAGTTCTTC | CASSQTSSNEQFF
TRBJ2-7 | TRBV4-1 | - | TRBD1 | TGCGCCAGCAGCCAAGATCTCTACAGGGGGTCCTACGAGCAGTACTTC | CASSQDLYRGSYEQYF
TRBJ2-3 | TRBV6-8 | few | TRBD2 | TGTGCCAGCCTGAATAGCGGGAGCTTCACAGATACGCAGTATTTT | CASLNSGSFTDTQYF
TRBJ1-5 | TRBV20-1 | - | - | TGCAGTGCCCCTAGGGGGGGTTTGAGAAATCAGCCCCAGCATTTT | CSAPRGGLRNQPQHF
TRBJ1-1 | TRBV6-5 | - | TRBD1 | TGTGCCAGCAGGGGGGACAGGGGAGACACTGAAGCTTTCTTT | CASRGDRGDTEAFF
TRBJ1-1 | TRBV5-3 | - | - | TGTGCCAGCAGCCCGGAAGGGTGGGACCCAAACACTGAAGCTTTCTTT | CASSPEGWDPNTEAFF
TRBJ2-2 | TRBV7-4 | - | - | TGTGCCAGCAGCTTGGGCTGGGACACCGGGGAGCTGTTTTTT | CASSLGWDTGELFF
TRBJ2-6 | TRBV28 | - | TRBD1 | TGTGCCAGCAGTACACAACAGGGGCTGACTTTC | CASSTQQGLTF
TRBJ1-1 | TRBV6-2/TRBV6-3 | - | TRBD1 | TGTGCCAGCAGGGAACCCGGACAGGGGCACACTGAAGCTTTCTTT | CASREPGQGHTEAFF
TRBJ1-1 | TRBV2 | few | - | TGTGCCAGCCCCCCAGGGGCCACTGAAGCTTTCTTT | CASPPGATEAFF